The text below deals with one TCR beta chain. The data were obtained in a study of blood T cell repertoires in COVID-19. Study context: The United States, Italy and Spain were the sources of the acute and convalescent COVID-19 samples.

Germline CDR1 is SNHLY and CDR2 is FYNNEI. This CDR3 has 17 residues. The germline V and J ends were trimmed by 7 bases and 0 bases, with 16 bases remaining between them. Authors' analysis steps: Estimates of nucleated cell counts were drawn from the amplification of reference gene primers. The protocol was immunoSEQ multiplex PCR, while the TCRdb copy is restricted to in-frame clones and leaves out a portion. V and J calls and clone size are those listed in that table; D and trimming were worked out from the DNA. The table records more than 200,000 clones, about 88% of them present only once. The receptor's source is a woman aged 40 to 55 who had recovered from COVID-19. Sequencing was performed on peripheral blood. This chain joins TRBV2 and TRBJ1-6; no firm D call. In DNA form, the CDR3 reads TGTGCCAGCACCCAAAGGGAGGGTTTCTCCTATAATTCACCCCTCCACTTT. Its protein is CASTQREGFSYNSPLHF.